These 26 T cell receptor beta chains were sequenced from one sample in a study of post-analysis software for immune sequencing data. Study-wide results and limits: Comparison of patients with controls showed 4 to 6 TRBV segments more frequent in patients, TRBV5-6, TRBV5-1 and TRBV20-1 among them.

Prepared libraries of TCR beta cDNA carried unique molecular identifiers. MiXCR, applied by TCRdb to the PCR reads, yields one record per CDR3 protein. Among more than 500,000 distinct CDR3 sequences listed, around a third were seen once. Their recognized antigens are unknown. Sequenced input: blood. The receptors here all came from a girl between 2 and 17 years old with multiple sclerosis.

This chain links TRBV5-1 with TRBJ2-3; 9 bases are a match to TRBD2. CDR1 and CDR2 from the germline V gene are SGHRS and YFSETQ. After removal of 0 bases from V and 2 bases from J, the junction contained 4 bases not matched to a gene. CDR3 length equals 16 residues. The CDR3 protein is CASSLARLAVTDTQYF. The CDR3 coding sequence is TGCGCCAGCAGCTTGGCCCGACTAGCGGTCACAGATACGCAGTATTTT.

This clonotype appeared a few times. The rearrangement links TRBV5-1 to TRBJ1-4; D unresolved. The germline CDR1 and CDR2 sequences are SGHRS and YFSETQ. The CDR3 is made up of 15 amino acids. Trimming pared 4 bases from V and 8 bases from J, leaving 18 bases between. Here the CDR3 reads CASSHEGGPDEKLFF. The CDR3 bases are TGCGCCAGCAGCCACGAAGGAGGCCCGGACGAAAAACTGTTTTTT.

This clonotype came up a few times. The chain carries TRBV5-1 and TRBJ2-5, with D hard to call. Germline assignment: CDR1 SGHRS and CDR2 YFSETQ. The CDR3 spans 12 residues. Trimming cost V 5 bases and J 1 base, with 6 bases left between them. In nucleotides, the CDR3 is TGCGCCAGCAGGGTAGGCCAAGAGACCCAGTACTTC. It is translated as CASRVGQETQYF.

The chain joins TRBV6-6 to TRBJ1-5, with 10 bases that match TRBD1. This CDR3 comprises 13 residues. V shed 11 bases and J 4 bases; nucleotides not matched to a gene: 5. The germline gives CDR1 MNHNY, CDR2 SVGAGI (reference sequence). The DNA for the CDR3 is TGTGCCTCCCAGGGACAGGGGAATCAGCCCCAGCATTTT. It yields the protein CASQGQGNQPQHF.

V and J are TRBV18 and TRBJ2-5, with TRBD1 as a possible D gene (7 bases). Germline CDR1 and CDR2: KGHSH and LQKENI. The ends were cut back, 8 bases at V and 9 bases at J, with 19 bases in the middle. The CDR3 consists of 13 residues. CDR3 bases: TGTGCCAGCCGCGGGATGGACAGGTCGGCCCAGTACTTC. This codes for CASRGMDRSAQYF.

The chain is built from TRBV6-6 and TRBJ1-1; weak D call: TRBD1 (5 bases). The length of the CDR3 is 14 residues. Trimming removed 0 bases at V and 4 bases at J, with 9 bases between. Germline CDR1 MNHNY, CDR2 SVGAGI (reference sequence). The CDR3 here is CASSYSTGSTEAFF. In DNA, the CDR3 is TGTGCCAGCAGTTACTCAACAGGAAGCACTGAAGCTTTCTTT.

This clonotype was counted once. The junction departs from germline at one end; a sequencing error may be responsible. The CDR3 region is CANSSGRYQPQHF. For the CDR3, the DNA is TGTGCCAACAGTTCGGGCCGCTATCAGCCCCAGCATTTT. The chain is built from TRBV6-5 and TRBJ1-5; D is ambiguous. Looked up from germline, CDR1 is MNHEY and CDR2 is SVGAGI. This CDR3 spans 13 amino acids.

The chain combines TRBV10-2 with TRBJ2-7; the D gene is possibly TRBD1 (5 bases). This CDR3 region has 12 residues. Between the trimmed V and J ends, which lost 7 bases and 4 bases, there was a span of 11 bases. Germline CDR1 is WSHSY and CDR2 is SAAADI. CDR3 sequence (DNA): TGCGCCAGCACCAAGGACACATACGAGCAGTACTTC. Protein: CASTKDTYEQYF.

This chain uses TRBV3-1 with TRBJ2-1; 9 positions match TRBD2. CDR1 and CDR2 (germline): LGHDT, YNNKEL (reference sequence). With V trimmed by 0 bases and J by 4 bases, 7 bases remained unmatched. CDR3 length: 17 residues. The DNA for the CDR3 is TGTGCCAGCAGCCAAGATCGCCCCAGCGGGGGGTACAATGAGCAGTTCTTC. This translates into CASSQDRPSGGYNEQFF.

The chain uses TRBV4-1 and TRBJ2-5; no clear D. The DNA end is more similar to TRBJ2-7, so the J call may be wrong. The CDR3 spans 14 residues. CDR1 MGHRA and CDR2 YSYEKL come from the germline V gene. The CDR3 spells CASSQLASYDEQYF. The CDR3 DNA sequence: TGCGCCAGCAGCCAGCTTGCAAGTTACGACGAGCAGTACTTC.

This clonotype appeared many times. The chain has TRBV6-6 and TRBJ2-7, with 8 bases identical to TRBD1. There are 13 residues in the CDR3. Unmatched junction bases numbered 12, after V lost 7 bases and J lost 10 bases. Germline V gives CDR1 MNHNY, CDR2 SVGAGI (reference sequence). The CDR3: CASTQGASWDQYF. The CDR3, as DNA: TGTGCCAGCACCCAGGGGGCCTCTTGGGACCAGTACTTC.

The V call is TRBV20-1, the J call TRBJ2-4; 7 bases fit TRBD1. TRBJ2-7 explains the end of the DNA better; the J call may be wrong. The CDR3 contains 14 residues. CDR1 and CDR2 (germline): DFQATT, SNEGSKA (reference sequence). The CDR3 spells CSARQDRRLYEQYF. The CDR3 nucleotides read TGCAGTGCTAGGCAGGACAGGAGACTATACGAGCAGTACTTC.

This clonotype showed up just a few times. The chain couples TRBV29-1 to TRBJ1-6; D unclear. Germline V gene lookup returns CDR1 SQVTM and CDR2 ANQGSEA. Trimming pared 4 bases from V and 3 bases from J, leaving 16 bases between. The CDR3 spans 16 residues. CDR3 DNA sequence: TGCAGCGTTGTTCAGGTCAGCTCCAACTATAATTCACCCCTCCACTTT. Translation gives CSVVQVSSNYNSPLHF.

As to this clonotype: The junction shows a germline mismatch at one end, possibly a read error. The CDR3 sequence: CAGSGRTGYRYNEQFF. The CDR3 nucleotides read TGTGCCGGCAGCGGACGAACAGGGTATCGGTACAATGAGCAGTTCTTC. This chain uses TRBV9 with TRBJ2-1; a weak D match, TRBD1 (6 bases). Germline-derived CDR1 and CDR2 are SGDLS and YYNGEE. There are 16 residues in the CDR3.

This clonotype was seen a handful of times. The chain's CDR3 is CASSLTQGGGEKLFF. For the CDR3, the DNA is TGCGCCAGCAGCTTGACACAGGGGGGGGGTGAAAAACTGTTTTTT. The chain recombines TRBV5-1 with TRBJ1-4; 8 bases match TRBD1. CDR1 and CDR2 (germline): SGHRS, YFSETQ. The CDR3 contains 15 residues. The J segment lost 7 bases and the V segment lost 1 base, leaving 6 bases of the junction unmatched. Combining the CDR3 with reference TRBV5-1 and TRBJ1-4 gives the whole variable domain KAGVTQTPRYLIKTRGQQVTLSCSPISGHRSVSWYQQTPGQGLQFLFEYFSETQRNKGNFPGRFSGRQFSNSRSEMNVSTLELGDSALYLCASSLTQGGGEKLFFGSGTQLSVL.

J is TRBJ2-7 and V is TRBV20-1; D might be TRBD1 (5 bases). V was trimmed by 6 bases and J by 4 bases, leaving 19 bases between them. CDR1 is DFQATT, CDR2 SNEGSKA, per germline (reference sequence). The CDR3 totals 14 residues. CDR3 DNA: TGCAGTGCCGATCAGGGTAGGGGTAGGTACGAGCAGTACTTC. It codes for CSADQGRGRYEQYF.

The rearrangement uses TRBV20-1 and TRBJ2-4; possible D gene TRBD2, 6 bases. This CDR3 comprises 15 residues. CDR1 is DFQATT and CDR2 is SNEGSKA in the germline V gene (reference sequence). Trimming stripped 6 bases from V and 0 bases from J, with 15 bases between. CDR3 sequence: CSAVGGPLAKNIQYF. In DNA form, the CDR3 reads TGCAGTGCAGTGGGGGGACCCCTAGCCAAAAACATTCAGTACTTC.

Points on this clonotype: At one boundary the junction diverges from the germline segment, which might be a read error. This sequence joins TRBV24-1 and TRBJ2-5; D gene uncertain. The end of the DNA is better explained by TRBJ2-7, so the J call may be wrong. Germline CDR1 KGHDR, CDR2 SFDVKD. The CDR3 is 13 amino acids. The DNA for the CDR3 is TGTGCCACCAGGGATTTGTTCGGCTACGAGCAGTACTTC. It translates to CATRDLFGYEQYF.

This clonotype turned up a few times. The rearrangement links TRBV7-3 to TRBJ2-5; D is unresolved. This CDR3 spans 12 amino acids. CDR1 and CDR2 from the germline V gene are SGHTA and FQGTGA. V was cut by 2 bases and J by 11 bases, with 12 bases left in between. The CDR3 DNA reads TGTGCCAGCAGCTTAGTCCCCGATGAGCAGTACTTC. Translated, it gives CASSLVPDEQYF.

The V gene is TRBV20-1, the J gene TRBJ2-1; 11 bases match TRBD1. The CDR3 is 14 residues long. Germline V CDR1 and CDR2: DFQATT, SNEGSKA (reference sequence). The V gene end was trimmed by 6 bases and the J gene end by 2 bases; junction bases not matched to a gene: 3. The CDR3 bases are TGCAGTGCCAAGGGACAGGGGGCCTACAATGAGCAGTTCTTC. Residues: CSAKGQGAYNEQFF.

In this sample, this clonotype turned up once. One junction end does not reproduce the germline sequence, and a read error may be involved. The rearrangement links TRBV12-3 or TRBV12-4 to TRBJ1-1; D may be TRBD1 (6 bases). The CDR3 consists of 13 residues. CDR3 bases: TGTGCCAGCAGTTTACAGGGGAACACTGGAGCTTTCTTT. As protein: CASSLQGNTGAFF.

This clonotype has only a few counts. This rearrangement joins TRBV5-1 to TRBJ2-5, with D unclear. The end of the DNA is better explained by TRBJ2-7, so the J call may be wrong. CDR3 length equals 12 residues. Germline V CDR1 and CDR2: SGHRS, YFSETQ. CDR3 sequence reads: CASTAGFGEQYF. CDR3 DNA: TGCGCCAGCACCGCCGGATTTGGCGAGCAGTACTTC.

This clonotype was counted a few times. The chain carries TRBV7-9 and TRBJ1-2, with TRBD1 matching 9 bases. The CDR3 length is 14 residues. Per the germline V gene, CDR1 is SEHNR and CDR2 is FQNEAQ (reference sequence). Losses at the gene ends were 3 bases for V and 8 bases for J; bases not matched to a gene: 7. The CDR3 is CASSFSGQGIGYTF. CDR3 in DNA: TGTGCCAGCAGCTTCTCTGGACAGGGGATCGGCTACACCTTC.

This clonotype was picked up a small number of times. This chain links TRBV5-1 with TRBJ2-4, with 7 nucleotides matching TRBD1. Trimming at V came to 4 bases and at J to 5 bases, leaving 6 bases not matched to a gene. Germline values: CDR1 SGHRS, CDR2 YFSETQ. The CDR3 sequence is 14 residues long. The CDR3 sequence: CASSTYGTENIQYF. CDR3 nucleotide sequence: TGCGCCAGCAGCACGTACGGGACAGAAAACATTCAGTACTTC.

The genes are TRBV7-3 and TRBJ2-1, with a weak D call TRBD2 (6 bases). The germline V gene has CDR1 SGHTA and CDR2 FQGTGA. V lost 5 bases and J 5 bases, leaving 16 bases between the germline ends. The CDR3 consists of 15 residues. CDR3 region: CASSAYGTPNNEQFF. CDR3 in DNA: TGTGCCAGCAGCGCGTACGGGACTCCCAACAATGAGCAGTTCTTC.

The chain is built from TRBV18 and TRBJ2-7, with D unresolved. Germline V gene data show CDR1 as KGHSH and CDR2 as LQKENI. This CDR3 contains 12 residues. Trimming took 2 bases from V and 5 from J, leaving 7 bases between them. CDR3 amino acids: CASSPRENEQYF. CDR3 coding DNA: TGTGCCAGCTCACCAAGGGAAAACGAGCAGTACTTC. Variable domain in full (rest from reference TRBV18 and TRBJ2-7): NAGVMQNPRHLVRRRGQEARLRCSPMKGHSHVYWYRQLPEEGLKFMVYLQKENIIDESGMPKERFSAEFPKEGPSILRIQQVVRGDSAAYFCASSPRENEQYFGPGTRLTVT.